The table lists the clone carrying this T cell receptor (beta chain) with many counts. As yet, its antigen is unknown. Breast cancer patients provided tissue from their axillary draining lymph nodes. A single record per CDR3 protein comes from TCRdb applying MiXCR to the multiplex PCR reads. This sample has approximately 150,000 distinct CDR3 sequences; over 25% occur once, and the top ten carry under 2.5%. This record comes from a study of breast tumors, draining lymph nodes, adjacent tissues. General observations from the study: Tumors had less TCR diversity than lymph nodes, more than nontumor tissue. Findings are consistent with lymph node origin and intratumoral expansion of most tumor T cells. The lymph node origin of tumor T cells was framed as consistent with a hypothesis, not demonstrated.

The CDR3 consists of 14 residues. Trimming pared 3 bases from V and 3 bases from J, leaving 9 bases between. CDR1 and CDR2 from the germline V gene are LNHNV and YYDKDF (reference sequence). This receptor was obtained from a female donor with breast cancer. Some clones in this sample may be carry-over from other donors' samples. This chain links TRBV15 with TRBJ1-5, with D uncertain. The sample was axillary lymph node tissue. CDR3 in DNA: TGTGCCACCAGCAGTTTGGAGAACAATCAGCCCCAGCATTTT. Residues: CATSSLENNQPQHF.